Below, 2 T cell receptor beta chains from the same sample are listed, as sequenced in a study of T-cell reconstitution after alpha-beta-depleted transplantation in children. Unique molecular identifiers tagged the TCRbeta library. One entry per CDR3 protein results from TCRdb running MiXCR on the PCR reads. The data contain over 300,000 distinct CDR3 sequences, 10% of them seen just once; the ten biggest clones take up 2% to 3%. The sequencing here drew on PBMCs from the stem cell graft donor, taken from the stem cell graft. These receptors were obtained from a human donor who donated a stem cell graft to a child with acute lymphoblastic leukemia.

This clonotype was seen only a few times. This chain uses TRBV6-5 with TRBJ2-1, with 13 bases fitting TRBD2. CDR1 is MNHEY, CDR2 SVGAGI, per germline. The CDR3 runs to 19 residues. Trimming removed 4 bases from V and 3 bases from J; junction bases left unmatched: 12. In DNA form, the CDR3 reads TGTGCCAGCAGTTCCGGGACAGCGGGACTAGCGGGGATCTACAATGAGCAGTTCTTC. It yields the protein CASSSGTAGLAGIYNEQFF.

The chain links TRBV20-1 to TRBJ1-1; D gene unclear. Trimming shortened V by 4 bases and J by 11 bases, and 17 bases separated the two germline ends. The CDR3 is made up of 12 amino acids. Germline-derived CDR1 and CDR2 are DFQATT and SNEGSKA (reference sequence). The CDR3 sequence: CSATKSTRDAFF. As DNA, the CDR3 is TGCAGTGCTACCAAGTCGACAAGGGATGCTTTCTTT.